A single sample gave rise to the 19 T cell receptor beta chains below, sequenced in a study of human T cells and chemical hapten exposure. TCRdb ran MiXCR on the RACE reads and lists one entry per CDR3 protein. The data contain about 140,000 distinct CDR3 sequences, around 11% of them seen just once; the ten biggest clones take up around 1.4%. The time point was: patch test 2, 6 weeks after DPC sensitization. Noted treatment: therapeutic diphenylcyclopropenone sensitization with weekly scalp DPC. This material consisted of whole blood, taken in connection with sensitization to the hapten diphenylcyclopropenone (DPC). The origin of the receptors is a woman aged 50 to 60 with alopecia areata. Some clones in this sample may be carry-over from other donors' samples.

CDR3 coding DNA: TGCGCCAGCAGCCCGACAGGGCCTAGCAATCAGCCCCAGCATTTT. Residues: CASSPTGPSNQPQHF. The rearrangement uses TRBV4-1 and TRBJ1-5, with TRBD1 identical over 7 bases. The CDR3 is 15 amino acids. The V and J ends lost 4 bases and 0 bases, in that order; junction bases with no gene match: 3. Germline CDR1 reads MGHRA; CDR2 reads YSYEKL.

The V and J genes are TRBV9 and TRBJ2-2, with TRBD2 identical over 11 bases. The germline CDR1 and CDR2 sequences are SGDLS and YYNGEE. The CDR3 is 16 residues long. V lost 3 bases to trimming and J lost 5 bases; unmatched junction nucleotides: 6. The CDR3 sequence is CASSGRLAGSTGELFF. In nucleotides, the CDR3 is TGTGCCAGCAGCGGGCGACTAGCGGGATCTACCGGGGAGCTGTTTTTT.

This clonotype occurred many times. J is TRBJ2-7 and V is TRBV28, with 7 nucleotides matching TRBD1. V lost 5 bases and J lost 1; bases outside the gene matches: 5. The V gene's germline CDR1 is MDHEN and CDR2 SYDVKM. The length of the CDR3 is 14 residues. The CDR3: CASSPGTASYEQYF. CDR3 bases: TGTGCCAGCAGTCCCGGGACAGCGTCCTACGAGCAGTACTTC.

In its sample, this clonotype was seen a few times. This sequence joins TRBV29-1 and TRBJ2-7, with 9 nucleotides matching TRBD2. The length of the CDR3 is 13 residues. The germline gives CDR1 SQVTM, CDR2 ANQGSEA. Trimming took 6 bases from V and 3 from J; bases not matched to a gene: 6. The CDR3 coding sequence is TGCAGCGTCGGCACTAGCGGGCGCTACGAGCAGTACTTC. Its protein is CSVGTSGRYEQYF.

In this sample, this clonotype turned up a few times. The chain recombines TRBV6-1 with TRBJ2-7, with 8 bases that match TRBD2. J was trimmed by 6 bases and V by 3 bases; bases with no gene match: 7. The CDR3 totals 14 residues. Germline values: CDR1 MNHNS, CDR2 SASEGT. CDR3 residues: CASSDVPGGAEQYF. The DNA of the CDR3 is TGTGCCAGCAGTGACGTACCGGGGGGGGCCGAGCAGTACTTC.

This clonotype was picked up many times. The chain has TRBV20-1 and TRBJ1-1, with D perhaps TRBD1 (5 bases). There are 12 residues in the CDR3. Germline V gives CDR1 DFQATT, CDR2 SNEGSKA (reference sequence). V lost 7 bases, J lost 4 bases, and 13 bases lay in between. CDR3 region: CSDSRASTEAFF. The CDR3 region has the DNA TGCAGTGACTCCAGGGCGAGCACTGAAGCTTTCTTT.

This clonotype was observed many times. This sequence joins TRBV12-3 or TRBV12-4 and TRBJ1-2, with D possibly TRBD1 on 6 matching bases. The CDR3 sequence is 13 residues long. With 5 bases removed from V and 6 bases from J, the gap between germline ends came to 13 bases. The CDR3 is CASSTQGLDGYTF. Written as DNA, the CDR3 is TGTGCCAGCAGTACCCAGGGGTTGGATGGCTACACCTTC.

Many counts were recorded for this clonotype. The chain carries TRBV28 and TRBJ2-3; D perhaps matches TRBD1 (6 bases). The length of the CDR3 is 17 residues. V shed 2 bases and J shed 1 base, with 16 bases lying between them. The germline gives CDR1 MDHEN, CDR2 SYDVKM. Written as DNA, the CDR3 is TGTGCCAGCAGTTTACCCCAGGGGCTTAGTGGCACAGATACGCAGTATTTT. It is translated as CASSLPQGLSGTDTQYF. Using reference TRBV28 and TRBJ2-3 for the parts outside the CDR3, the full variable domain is DVKVTQSSRYLVKRTGEKVFLECVQDMDHENMFWYRQDPGLGLRLIYFSYDVKMKEKGDIPEGYSVSREKKERFSLILESASTNQTSMYLCASSLPQGLSGTDTQYFGPGTRLTVL.

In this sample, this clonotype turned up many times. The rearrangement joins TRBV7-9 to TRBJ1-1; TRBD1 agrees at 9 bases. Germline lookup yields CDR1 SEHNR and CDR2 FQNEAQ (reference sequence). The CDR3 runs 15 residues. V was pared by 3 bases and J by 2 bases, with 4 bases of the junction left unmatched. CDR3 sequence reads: CASSLGQGLNTEAFF. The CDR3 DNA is TGTGCCAGCAGCTTGGGACAGGGTTTAAACACTGAAGCTTTCTTT. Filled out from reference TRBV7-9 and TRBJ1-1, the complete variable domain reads DTGVSQNPRHKITKRGQNVTFRCDPISEHNRLYWYRQTLGQGPEFLTYFQNEAQLEKSRLLSDRFSAERPKGSFSTLEIQRTEQGDSAMYLCASSLGQGLNTEAFFGQGTRLTVV.

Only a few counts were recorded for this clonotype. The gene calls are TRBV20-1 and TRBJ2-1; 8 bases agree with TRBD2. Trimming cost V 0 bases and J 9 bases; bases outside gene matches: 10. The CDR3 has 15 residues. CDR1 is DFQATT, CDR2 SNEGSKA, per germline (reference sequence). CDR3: CSARDRREGLGEQFF. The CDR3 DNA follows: TGCAGTGCTAGAGATCGACGGGAGGGCTTGGGTGAGCAGTTCTTC.

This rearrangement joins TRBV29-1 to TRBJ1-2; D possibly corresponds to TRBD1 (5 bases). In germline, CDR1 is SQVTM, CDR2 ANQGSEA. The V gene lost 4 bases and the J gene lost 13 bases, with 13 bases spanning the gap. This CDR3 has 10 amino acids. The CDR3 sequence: CSVGLPGGTF. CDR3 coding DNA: TGCAGCGTTGGCCTCCCCGGGGGCACCTTC. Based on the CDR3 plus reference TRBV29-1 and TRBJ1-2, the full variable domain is SAVISQKPSRDICQRGTSLTIQCQVDSQVTMMFWYRQQPGQSLTLIATANQGSEATYESGFVIDKFPISRPNLTFSTLTVSNMSPEDSSIYLCSVGLPGGTFGSGTRLTVV.

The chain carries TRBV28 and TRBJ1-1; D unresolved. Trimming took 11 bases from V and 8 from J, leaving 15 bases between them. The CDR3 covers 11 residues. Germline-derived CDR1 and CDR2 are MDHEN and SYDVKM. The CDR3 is CAAKGAFEAFF. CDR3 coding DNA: TGTGCCGCAAAGGGAGCTTTCGAAGCTTTCTTT.

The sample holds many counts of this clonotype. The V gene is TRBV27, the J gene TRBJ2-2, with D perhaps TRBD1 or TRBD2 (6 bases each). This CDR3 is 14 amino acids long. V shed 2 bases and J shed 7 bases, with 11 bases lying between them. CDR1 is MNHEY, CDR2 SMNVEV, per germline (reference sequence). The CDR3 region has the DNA TGTGCCAGCAGTTTAAGGGGGGACTTCGGGGAGCTGTTTTTT. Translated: CASSLRGDFGELFF.

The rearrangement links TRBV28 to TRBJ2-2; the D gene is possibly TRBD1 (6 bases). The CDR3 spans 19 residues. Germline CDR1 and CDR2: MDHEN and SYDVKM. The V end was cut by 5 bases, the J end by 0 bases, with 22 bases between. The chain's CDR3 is CASSHLPSTGPANTGELFF. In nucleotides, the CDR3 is TGTGCCAGCAGTCACCTCCCTTCGACAGGTCCGGCGAACACCGGGGAGCTGTTTTTT.

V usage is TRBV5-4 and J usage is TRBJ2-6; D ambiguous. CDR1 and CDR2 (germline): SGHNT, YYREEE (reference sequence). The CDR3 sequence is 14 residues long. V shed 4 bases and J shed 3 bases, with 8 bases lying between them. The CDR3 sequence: CASSADGGANVLTF. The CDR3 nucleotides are TGTGCCAGCAGCGCGGACGGTGGGGCCAACGTCCTGACTTTC.

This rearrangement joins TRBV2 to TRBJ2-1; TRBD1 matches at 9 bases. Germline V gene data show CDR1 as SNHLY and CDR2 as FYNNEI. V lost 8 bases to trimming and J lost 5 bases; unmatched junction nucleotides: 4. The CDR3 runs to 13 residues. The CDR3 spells CASQGQGNNEQFF. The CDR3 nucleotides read TGTGCCAGCCAGGGACAGGGAAACAATGAGCAGTTCTTC.

The CDR3 sequence is CASRGLAGVREQYF. Here the CDR3 DNA reads TGTGCCAGCAGGGGACTAGCGGGAGTGCGCGAGCAGTACTTC. The chain joins TRBV2 to TRBJ2-7, with 14 bases identical to TRBD2. V shed 6 bases and J 6 bases; nucleotides not matched to a gene: 4. Germline-derived CDR1 and CDR2 are SNHLY and FYNNEI. The CDR3 has 14 amino acids.

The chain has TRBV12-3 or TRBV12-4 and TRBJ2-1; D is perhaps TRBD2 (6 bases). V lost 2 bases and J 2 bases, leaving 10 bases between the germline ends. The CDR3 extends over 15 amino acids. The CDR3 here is CASSLTRGPYNEQFF. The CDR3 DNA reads TGTGCCAGCAGTTTAACGCGGGGCCCCTACAATGAGCAGTTCTTC.

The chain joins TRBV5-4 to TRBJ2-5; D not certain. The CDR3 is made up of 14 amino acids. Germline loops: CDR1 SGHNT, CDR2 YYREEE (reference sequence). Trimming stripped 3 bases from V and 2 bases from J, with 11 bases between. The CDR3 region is CASSSTGAQETQYF. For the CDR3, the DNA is TGTGCCAGCAGCTCAACGGGCGCTCAAGAGACCCAGTACTTC.